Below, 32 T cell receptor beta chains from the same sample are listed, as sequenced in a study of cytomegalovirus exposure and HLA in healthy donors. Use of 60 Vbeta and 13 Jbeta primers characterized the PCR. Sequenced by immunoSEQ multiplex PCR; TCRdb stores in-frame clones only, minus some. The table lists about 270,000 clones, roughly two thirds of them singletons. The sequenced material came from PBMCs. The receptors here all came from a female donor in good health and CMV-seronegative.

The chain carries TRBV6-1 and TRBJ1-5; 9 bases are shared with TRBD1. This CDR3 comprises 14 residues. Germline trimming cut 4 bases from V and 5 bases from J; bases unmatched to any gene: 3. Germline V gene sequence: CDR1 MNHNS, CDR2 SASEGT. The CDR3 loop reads CASSVTGGDQPQHF. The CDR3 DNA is TGTGCCAGCAGTGTAACAGGGGGCGATCAGCCCCAGCATTTT.

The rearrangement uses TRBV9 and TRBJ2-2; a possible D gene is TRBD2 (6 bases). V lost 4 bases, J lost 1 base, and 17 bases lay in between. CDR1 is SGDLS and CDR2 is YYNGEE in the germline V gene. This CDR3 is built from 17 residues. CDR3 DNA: TGTGCCAGCAGCCCCCTCTGGGGAGGCGGGAACACCGGGGAGCTGTTTTTT. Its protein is CASSPLWGGGNTGELFF.

The CDR3 protein is CASSFRAGGGYNEQFF. The CDR3 DNA reads as TGCGCCAGCAGCTTCCGAGCGGGAGGTGGGTACAATGAGCAGTTCTTC. This rearrangement joins TRBV5-1 to TRBJ2-1; TRBD2 matches 9 bases. Germline-derived CDR1 and CDR2 are SGHRS and YFSETQ. With 2 bases clipped from V and 4 bases from J, the junction kept 7 bases outside the gene matches. The CDR3 consists of 16 residues.

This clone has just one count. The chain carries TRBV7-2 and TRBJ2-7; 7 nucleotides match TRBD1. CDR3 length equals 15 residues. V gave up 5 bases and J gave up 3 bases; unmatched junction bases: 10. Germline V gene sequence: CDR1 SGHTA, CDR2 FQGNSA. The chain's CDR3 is CASSPTRTGNYEQYF. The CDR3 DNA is TGTGCCAGCAGCCCAACTAGGACAGGAAACTACGAGCAGTACTTC. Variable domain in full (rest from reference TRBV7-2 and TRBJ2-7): GAGVSQSPSNKVTEKGKDVELRCDPISGHTALYWYRQSLGQGLEFLIYFQGNSAPDKSGLPSDRFSAERTGGSVSTLTIQRTQQEDSAVYLCASSPTRTGNYEQYFGPGTRLTVT.

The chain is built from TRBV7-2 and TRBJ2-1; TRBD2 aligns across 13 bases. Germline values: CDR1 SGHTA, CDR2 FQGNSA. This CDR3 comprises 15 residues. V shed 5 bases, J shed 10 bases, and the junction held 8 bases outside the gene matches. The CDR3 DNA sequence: TGTGCCAGCAGCCAAGGACTAGCGGGAGATGGGGAGCAGTTCTTC. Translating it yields CASSQGLAGDGEQFF.

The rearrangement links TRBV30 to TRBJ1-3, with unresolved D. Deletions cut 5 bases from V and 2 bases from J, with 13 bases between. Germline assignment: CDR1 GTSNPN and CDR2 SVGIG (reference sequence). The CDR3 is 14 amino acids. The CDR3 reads CAWAIGVAGNTIYF. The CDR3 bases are TGTGCCTGGGCAATCGGGGTGGCTGGAAACACCATATATTTT. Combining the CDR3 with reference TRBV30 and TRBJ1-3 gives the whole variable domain SQTIHQWPATLVQPVGSPLSLECTVEGTSNPNLYWYRQAAGRGLQLLFYSVGIGQISSEVPQNLSASRPQDRQFILSSKKLLLSDSGFYLCAWAIGVAGNTIYFGEGSWLTVV.

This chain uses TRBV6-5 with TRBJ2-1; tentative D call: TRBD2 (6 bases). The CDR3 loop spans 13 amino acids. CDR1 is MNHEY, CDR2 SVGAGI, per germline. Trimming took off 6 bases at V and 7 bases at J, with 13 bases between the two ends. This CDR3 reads CASSNPGGNEQFF. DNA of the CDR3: TGTGCCAGCAGCAACCCCGGGGGTAATGAGCAGTTCTTC.

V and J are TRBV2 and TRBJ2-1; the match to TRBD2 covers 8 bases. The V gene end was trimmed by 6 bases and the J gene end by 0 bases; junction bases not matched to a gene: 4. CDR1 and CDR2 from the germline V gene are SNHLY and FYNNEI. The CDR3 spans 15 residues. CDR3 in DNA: TGTGCCAGCAGAGCGGGAGTAAACTCCTACAATGAGCAGTTCTTC. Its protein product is CASRAGVNSYNEQFF.

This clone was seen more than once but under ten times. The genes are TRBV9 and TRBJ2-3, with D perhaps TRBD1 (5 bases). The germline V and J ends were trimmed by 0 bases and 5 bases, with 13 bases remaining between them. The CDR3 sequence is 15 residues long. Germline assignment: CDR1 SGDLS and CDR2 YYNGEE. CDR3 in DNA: TGTGCCAGCAGCGTAGTAGGGGAAGATATAGATACGCAGTATTTT. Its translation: CASSVVGEDIDTQYF.

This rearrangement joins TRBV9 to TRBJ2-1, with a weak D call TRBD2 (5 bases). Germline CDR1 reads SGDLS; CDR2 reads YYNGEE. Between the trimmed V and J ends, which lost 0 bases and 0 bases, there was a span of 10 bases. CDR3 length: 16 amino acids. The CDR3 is CASSVARVSSYNEQFF. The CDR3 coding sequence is TGTGCCAGCAGCGTAGCGCGGGTGAGCTCCTACAATGAGCAGTTCTTC.

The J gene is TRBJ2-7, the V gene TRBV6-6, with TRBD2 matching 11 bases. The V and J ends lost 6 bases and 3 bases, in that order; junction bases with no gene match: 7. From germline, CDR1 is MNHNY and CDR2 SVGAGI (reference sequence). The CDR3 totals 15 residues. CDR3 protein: CASRVSSGRLYEQYF. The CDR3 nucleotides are TGTGCCAGCAGAGTTTCTAGCGGGAGGCTCTACGAGCAGTACTTC.

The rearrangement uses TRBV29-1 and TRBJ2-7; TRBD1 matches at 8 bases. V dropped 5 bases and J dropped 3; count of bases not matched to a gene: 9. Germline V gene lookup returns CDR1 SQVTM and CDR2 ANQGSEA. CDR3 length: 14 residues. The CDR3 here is CSVQQDRGSYEQYF. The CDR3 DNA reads TGCAGCGTTCAACAAGACAGGGGAAGCTACGAGCAGTACTTC.

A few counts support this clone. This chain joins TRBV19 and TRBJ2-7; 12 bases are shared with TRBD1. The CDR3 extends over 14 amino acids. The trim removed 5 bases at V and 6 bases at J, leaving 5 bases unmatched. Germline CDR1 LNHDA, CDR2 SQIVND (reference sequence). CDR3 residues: CASSPGTGGFEQYF. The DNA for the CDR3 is TGTGCCAGTAGTCCCGGGACAGGGGGCTTCGAGCAGTACTTC.

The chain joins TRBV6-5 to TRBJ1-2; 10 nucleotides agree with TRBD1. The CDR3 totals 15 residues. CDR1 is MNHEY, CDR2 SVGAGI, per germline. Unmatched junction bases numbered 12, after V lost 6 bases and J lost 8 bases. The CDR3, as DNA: TGTGCCAGCAGCTCCTACGGGACAGGGGATGTCGGCTACACCTTC. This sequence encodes CASSSYGTGDVGYTF.

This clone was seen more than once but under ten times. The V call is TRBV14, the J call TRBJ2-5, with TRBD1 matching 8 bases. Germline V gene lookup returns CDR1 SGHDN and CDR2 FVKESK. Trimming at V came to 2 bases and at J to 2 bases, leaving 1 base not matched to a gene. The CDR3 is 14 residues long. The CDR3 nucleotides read TGTGCCAGCAGCCAACGACAGGGGCAAGAGACCCAGTACTTC. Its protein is CASSQRQGQETQYF.

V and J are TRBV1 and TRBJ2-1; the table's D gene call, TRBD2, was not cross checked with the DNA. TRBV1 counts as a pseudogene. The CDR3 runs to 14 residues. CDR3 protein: CTSSPGGRGNEQFF. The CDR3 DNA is TGCACCAGCAGCCCGGGGGGTCGGGGCAATGAGCAGTTCTTC.

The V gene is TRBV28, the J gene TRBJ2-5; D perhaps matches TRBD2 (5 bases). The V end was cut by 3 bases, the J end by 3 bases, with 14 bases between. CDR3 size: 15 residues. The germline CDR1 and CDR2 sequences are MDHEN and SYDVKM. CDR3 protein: CASSLAVIGKETQYF. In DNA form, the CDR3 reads TGTGCCAGCAGTTTGGCGGTAATCGGGAAAGAGACCCAGTACTTC.

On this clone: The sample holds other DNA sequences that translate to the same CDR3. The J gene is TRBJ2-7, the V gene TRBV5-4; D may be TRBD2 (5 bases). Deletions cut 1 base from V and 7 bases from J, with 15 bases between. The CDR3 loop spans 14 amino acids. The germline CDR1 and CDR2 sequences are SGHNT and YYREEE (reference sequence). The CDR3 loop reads CASSLWERSDEQYF. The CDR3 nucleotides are TGTGCCAGCAGCTTGTGGGAGAGATCGGATGAGCAGTACTTC.

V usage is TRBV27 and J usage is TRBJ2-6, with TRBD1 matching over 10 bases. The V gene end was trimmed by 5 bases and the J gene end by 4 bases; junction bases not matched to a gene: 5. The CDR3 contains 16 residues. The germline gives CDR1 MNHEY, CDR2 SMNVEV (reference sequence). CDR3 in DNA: TGTGCCAGCAGTCCCGGGACAGGGGTAGGGGCCAACGTCCTGACTTTC. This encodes CASSPGTGVGANVLTF.

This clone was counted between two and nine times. This CDR3 reads CASGSPGGAGNTIYF. In DNA, the CDR3 is TGTGCTAGTGGTTCCCCCGGGGGGGCTGGAAACACCATATATTTT. The chain recombines TRBV12-5 with TRBJ1-3, with D possibly TRBD1 on 5 matching bases. In germline, CDR1 is LGHNT, CDR2 FRNRAP. The CDR3 loop spans 15 amino acids. Trimming took off 4 bases at V and 2 bases at J, with 12 bases between the two ends.

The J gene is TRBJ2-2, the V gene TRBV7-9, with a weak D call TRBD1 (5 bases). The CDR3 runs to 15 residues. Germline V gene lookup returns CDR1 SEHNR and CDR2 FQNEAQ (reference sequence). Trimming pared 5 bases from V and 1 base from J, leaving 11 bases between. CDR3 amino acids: CASSPGHQNTGELFF. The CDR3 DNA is TGTGCCAGCAGCCCCGGACATCAGAACACCGGGGAGCTGTTTTTT.

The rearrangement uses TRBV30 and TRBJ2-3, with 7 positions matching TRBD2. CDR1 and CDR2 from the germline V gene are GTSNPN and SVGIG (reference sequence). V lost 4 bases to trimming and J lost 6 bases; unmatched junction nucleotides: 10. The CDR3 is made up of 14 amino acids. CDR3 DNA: TGTGCCTGGATCGGGCGGGGGTTAGGGGATACGCAGTATTTT. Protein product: CAWIGRGLGDTQYF.

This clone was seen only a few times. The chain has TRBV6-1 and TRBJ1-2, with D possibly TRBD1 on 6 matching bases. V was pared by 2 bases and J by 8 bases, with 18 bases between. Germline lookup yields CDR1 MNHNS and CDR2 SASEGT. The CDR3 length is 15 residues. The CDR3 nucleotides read TGTGCCAGCAGTGAAACCCCACAGGGTCTAAGGGGCTACACCTTC. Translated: CASSETPQGLRGYTF.

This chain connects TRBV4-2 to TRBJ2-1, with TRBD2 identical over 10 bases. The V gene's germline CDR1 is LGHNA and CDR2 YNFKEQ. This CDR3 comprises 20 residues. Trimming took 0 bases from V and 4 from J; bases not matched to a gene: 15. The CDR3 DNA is TGTGCCAGCAGCCAAGATGGATGGTGGATAGCGGGGGGCCTTTACAATGAGCAGTTCTTC. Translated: CASSQDGWWIAGGLYNEQFF.

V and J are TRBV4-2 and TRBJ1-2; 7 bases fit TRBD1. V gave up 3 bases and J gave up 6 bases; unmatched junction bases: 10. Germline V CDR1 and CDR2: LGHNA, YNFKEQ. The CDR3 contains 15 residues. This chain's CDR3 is CASSQSPTGNDGYTF. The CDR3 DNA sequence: TGTGCCAGCAGCCAGAGCCCGACAGGGAATGATGGCTACACCTTC.

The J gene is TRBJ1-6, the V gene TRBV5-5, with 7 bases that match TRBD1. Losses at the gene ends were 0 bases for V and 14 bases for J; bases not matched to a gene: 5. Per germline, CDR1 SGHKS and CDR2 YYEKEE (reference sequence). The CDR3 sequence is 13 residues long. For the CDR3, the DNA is TGTGCCAGCAGCTTGGGGACAGGCGCGTCCCTCCACTTT. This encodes CASSLGTGASLHF.

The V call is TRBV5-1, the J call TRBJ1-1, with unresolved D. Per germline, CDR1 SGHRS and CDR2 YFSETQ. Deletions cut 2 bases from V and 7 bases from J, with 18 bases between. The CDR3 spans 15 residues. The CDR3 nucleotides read TGCGCCAGCAGCTTCGCAGAGGGCGAATACATTGAAGCTTTCTTT. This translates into CASSFAEGEYIEAFF.

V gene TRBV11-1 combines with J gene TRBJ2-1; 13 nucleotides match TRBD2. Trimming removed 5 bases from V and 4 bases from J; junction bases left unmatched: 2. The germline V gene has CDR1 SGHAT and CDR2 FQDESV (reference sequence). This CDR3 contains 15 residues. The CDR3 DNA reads TGTGCCAGCAGCCGGACTAGCGGGAGTTACAATGAGCAGTTCTTC. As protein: CASSRTSGSYNEQFF.

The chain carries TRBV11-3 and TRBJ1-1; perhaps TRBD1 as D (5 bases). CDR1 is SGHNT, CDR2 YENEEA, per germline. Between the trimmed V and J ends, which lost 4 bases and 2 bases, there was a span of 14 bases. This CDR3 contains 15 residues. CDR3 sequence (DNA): TGTGCCAGCAGCTCCCACAGGAGCGATAACACTGAAGCTTTCTTT. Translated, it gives CASSSHRSDNTEAFF.

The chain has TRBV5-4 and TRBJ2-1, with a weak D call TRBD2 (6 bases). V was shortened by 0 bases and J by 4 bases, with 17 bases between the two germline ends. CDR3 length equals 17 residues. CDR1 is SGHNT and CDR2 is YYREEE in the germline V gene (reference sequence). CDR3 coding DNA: TGTGCCAGCAGCTTGGGCTTGCGGCGGGATCAATACAATGAGCAGTTCTTC. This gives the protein CASSLGLRRDQYNEQFF.

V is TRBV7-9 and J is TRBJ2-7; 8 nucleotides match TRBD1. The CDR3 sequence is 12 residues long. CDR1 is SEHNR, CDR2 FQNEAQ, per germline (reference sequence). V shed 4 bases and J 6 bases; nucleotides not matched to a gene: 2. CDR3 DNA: TGTGCCAGCAGCTCCCAGGGGGCCGAGCAGTACTTC. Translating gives CASSSQGAEQYF. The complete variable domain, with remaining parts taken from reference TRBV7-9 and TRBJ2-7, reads DTGVSQNPRHKITKRGQNVTFRCDPISEHNRLYWYRQTLGQGPEFLTYFQNEAQLEKSRLLSDRFSAERPKGSFSTLEIQRTEQGDSAMYLCASSSQGAEQYFGPGTRLTVT.

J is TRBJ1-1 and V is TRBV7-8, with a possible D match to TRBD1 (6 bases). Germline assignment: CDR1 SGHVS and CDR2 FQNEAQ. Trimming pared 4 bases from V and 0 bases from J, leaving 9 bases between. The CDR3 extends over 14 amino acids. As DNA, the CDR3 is TGTGCCAGCAGCTCGGGACACATGAACACTGAAGCTTTCTTT. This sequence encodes CASSSGHMNTEAFF.